The entry below describes one TCR beta chain. Antigen specificity is unknown. The data were obtained in a study of sequential checkpoint blockade in melanoma. Findings and caveats of the study: T-cell fraction and clonality followed PD-L1 and CD8+ counts, not mutational load.

Assay: immunoSEQ multiplex PCR; the TCRdb copy retains only in-frame clones and omits some. Of 6,500 to 10,000 clones in the sample, about 20% were seen once. Specified treatment: randomized to nivolumab then ipilimumab (arm A) or the reverse (arm B). The CDR3 has 16 residues. The sequence was obtained from a human donor with melanoma. The specimen comprised tumor tissue (inferred from file names), sampled from a patient given nivolumab and ipilimumab in sequence. The chain couples TRBV1 to TRBJ2-1; TRBD2, the table's D call, was not compared with the DNA. TRBV1 is labeled a pseudogene. CDR3 in DNA: TGCGCCAGCAGCCAAGAGTTACTAGCGGAATACAATGAGCAGTTCTTC. Translated, it gives CASSQELLAEYNEQFF.